This TCR beta chain was profiled in a study of shared clonotypes between healthy human individuals. The table came from immunoSEQ multiplex PCR; TCRdb's copy has only in-frame clones and leaves some out. The table has over a million clones, approximately 98.5% seen once. The germline CDR1 and CDR2 sequences are MDHEN and SYDVKM. V shed 6 bases and J 2 bases; nucleotides not matched to a gene: 11. This CDR3 contains 17 residues. Study-level findings and limits: Around 5% was the fraction of naive CD4 clonotypes found shared across a handful of donors. Relative to memory subsets, naive subsets generally showed larger estimated richness.

For this clone: Its specificity is not known.

The receptor comes from a man between 25 and 39 years old in good health. This rearrangement joins TRBV28 to TRBJ2-5, with 11 bases fitting TRBD2. Sequencing was performed on naive CD4+ T cells sorted from blood. Subset meaning: CD45RA+ positively selected. The CDR3 spells CASRGGGLAERQETQYF. The CDR3 nucleotides read TGTGCCAGCAGGGGAGGGGGACTAGCGGAGAGACAAGAGACCCAGTACTTC.